Each of the 32 T cell receptor beta chains below was sequenced from the same sample in a study of T-cell reconstitution after alpha-beta-depleted transplantation in children. TCRbeta library construction was performed incorporating unique molecular identifiers. From the PCR reads, TCRdb called clonotypes with MiXCR, one entry per CDR3 protein. The top ten clones hold 4.5% to 6% of a sample with about 460,000 distinct CDR3 sequences, under 15% of them seen once. The material sequenced was PBMCs from the stem cell graft donor, taken from the stem cell graft. These receptors were obtained from a human donor who donated a stem cell graft to a child with combined immunodeficiency.

The rearrangement uses TRBV27 and TRBJ2-7; D call uncertain. V lost 4 bases, J lost 0 bases, and 13 bases lay in between. Germline-derived CDR1 and CDR2 are MNHEY and SMNVEV (reference sequence). The CDR3 is made up of 15 amino acids. The CDR3 here is CASSSVGGPSYEQYF. As DNA, the CDR3 is TGTGCCAGCAGTTCTGTTGGCGGCCCCTCCTACGAGCAGTACTTC.

This clonotype has at least ten counts. The chain has TRBV5-6 and TRBJ1-5; D perhaps matches TRBD1 (6 bases). V lost 0 bases, J lost 6 bases, and 16 bases lay in between. Germline CDR1 is SGHDT and CDR2 is YYEEEE. The CDR3 runs to 16 residues. CDR3 bases: TGTGCCAGCAGCTTGGCCGGGACATCAGCCGGTCAGCCCCAGCATTTT. This translates into CASSLAGTSAGQPQHF.

The rearrangement uses TRBV7-3 and TRBJ2-5; D might be TRBD2 (5 bases). V was shortened by 4 bases and J by 5 bases, with 11 bases between the two germline ends. The CDR3 totals 13 residues. CDR1 SGHTA and CDR2 FQGTGA come from the germline V gene. DNA of the CDR3: TGTGCCAGCAGCTCGCACAGAGGGGAGACCCAGTACTTC. Translated: CASSSHRGETQYF.

The V gene is TRBV12-3 or TRBV12-4, the J gene TRBJ1-3; D remains unclear. V lost 1 base and J 0 bases, leaving 7 bases between the germline ends. This CDR3 is built from 15 residues. The CDR3 sequence is CASSLGGFSGNTIYF. The CDR3 DNA reads as TGTGCCAGCAGTTTAGGGGGATTCTCTGGAAACACCATATATTTT.

This clonotype was seen only a few times. The chain employs TRBV9 and TRBJ2-7, with 9 nucleotides matching TRBD2. Germline-derived CDR1 and CDR2 are SGDLS and YYNGEE. The V segment lost 4 bases and the J segment 12 bases; nucleotides outside the gene matches: 17. The CDR3 loop spans 15 amino acids. CDR3 in amino acids: CASSPRSGGFESRYF. CDR3 coding DNA: TGTGCCAGCAGCCCTCGCAGCGGGGGGTTTGAGAGTCGGTACTTC.

J is TRBJ2-7 and V is TRBV7-8; a possible D gene is TRBD2 (6 bases). The CDR3 runs to 16 residues. Deletions cut 0 bases from V and 9 bases from J, with 21 bases between. CDR1 and CDR2 (germline): SGHVS, FQNEAQ. The CDR3 nucleotides are TGTGCCAGCAGCTTAGCGCCTTCGGGAGTTAAACTTGGGCAGTACTTC. It translates to CASSLAPSGVKLGQYF.

The chain recombines TRBV7-9 with TRBJ2-3, with D tentatively TRBD2 (5 bases). The CDR3 has 16 amino acids. Germline V gives CDR1 SEHNR, CDR2 FQNEAQ (reference sequence). Trimming removed 4 bases at V and 6 bases at J, with 20 bases between. The CDR3 region has the DNA TGTGCCAGCAGCTCTCTGGACTTTCAATCACCCGATACGCAGTATTTT. This sequence encodes CASSSLDFQSPDTQYF.

The chain has TRBV5-1 and TRBJ2-7; TRBD2 agrees at 7 bases. CDR3 size: 13 residues. V was pared by 4 bases and J by 3 bases, with 4 bases of the junction left unmatched. Germline V gene lookup returns CDR1 SGHRS and CDR2 YFSETQ. For the CDR3, the DNA is TGCGCCAGCAGCGATGGACTAGACTACGAGCAGTACTTC. Residues: CASSDGLDYEQYF.

The sample holds a few counts of this clonotype. The CDR3 sequence: CSGSGQGRDTQYF. The CDR3 DNA follows: TGCAGTGGTAGTGGACAGGGGAGGGATACGCAGTATTTT. This chain connects TRBV20-1 to TRBJ2-3; 9 nucleotides align to TRBD1. Germline V lookup: CDR1 DFQATT, CDR2 SNEGSKA (reference sequence). V was pared by 7 bases and J by 6 bases, with 8 bases of the junction left unmatched. The CDR3 consists of 13 residues.

J is TRBJ2-7 and V is TRBV4-3; D remains ambiguous. Germline loops: CDR1 LGHNA, CDR2 YSLEER. V was cut by 1 base and J by 2 bases, with 15 bases left in between. The CDR3 is 16 amino acids. This chain's CDR3 is CASSQALPPSTYEQYF. The CDR3 bases are TGCGCCAGCAGCCAAGCTTTACCGCCGAGTACCTACGAGCAGTACTTC.

In its sample, this clonotype was seen a few times. V is TRBV5-1 and J is TRBJ2-6; D possibly corresponds to TRBD1 (6 bases). The V gene's germline CDR1 is SGHRS and CDR2 YFSETQ. With 3 bases removed from V and 0 bases from J, the gap between germline ends came to 13 bases. The CDR3 has 17 amino acids. The CDR3 loop reads CASSSSGQLSGANVLTF. The CDR3 nucleotides are TGCGCCAGCAGCTCCTCAGGACAGCTCTCTGGGGCCAACGTCCTGACTTTC. Full variable domain (rest looked up from reference TRBV5-1 and TRBJ2-6): KAGVTQTPRYLIKTRGQQVTLSCSPISGHRSVSWYQQTPGQGLQFLFEYFSETQRNKGNFPGRFSGRQFSNSRSEMNVSTLELGDSALYLCASSSSGQLSGANVLTFGAGSRLTVL.

This chain links TRBV18 with TRBJ2-5; 11 bases are shared with TRBD2. This CDR3 is 16 amino acids long. V gave up 4 bases and J gave up 3 bases; unmatched junction bases: 7. Germline V gene data show CDR1 as KGHSH and CDR2 as LQKENI. CDR3 sequence (DNA): TGTGCCAGCTCACGGGACGTGGGACTAGCGGAAGAGACCCAGTACTTC. Translating gives CASSRDVGLAEETQYF.

This clonotype was detected only a few times. The CDR3: CASSFKRLAGAGNEQFF. CDR3 bases: TGTGCCAGCAGTTTCAAGAGACTAGCGGGAGCCGGGAATGAGCAGTTCTTC. The chain links TRBV12-3 or TRBV12-4 to TRBJ2-1; 12 bases are a match to TRBD2. The CDR3 spans 17 residues. V trimming: 3 bases; J trimming: 7 bases; junction bases outside the gene matches: 10.

V usage is TRBV7-2 and J usage is TRBJ2-1; D is perhaps TRBD1 (6 bases). Germline V gene lookup returns CDR1 SGHTA and CDR2 FQGNSA. V was shortened by 4 bases and J by 0 bases, with 13 bases between the two germline ends. The CDR3 length is 16 residues. CDR3 coding DNA: TGTGCCAGCAGCTCGAAGGGACACTACTCCTACAATGAGCAGTTCTTC. It codes for CASSSKGHYSYNEQFF.

V is TRBV6-5 and J is TRBJ1-4; 8 bases map to TRBD1. V trimming: 6 bases; J trimming: 8 bases; junction bases outside the gene matches: 8. CDR1 is MNHEY and CDR2 is SVGAGI in the germline V gene. This CDR3 comprises 14 residues. CDR3 residues: CASRLGQGGEKLFF. CDR3 nucleotides: TGTGCCAGCAGATTAGGACAGGGTGGGGAAAAACTGTTTTTT.

The chain has TRBV7-9 and TRBJ2-3; D unresolved. The germline CDR1 and CDR2 sequences are SEHNR and FQNEAQ (reference sequence). V was trimmed by 2 bases and J by 3 bases, leaving 9 bases between them. CDR3 size: 14 residues. CDR3 protein: CASSLQVGTDTQYF. DNA of the CDR3: TGTGCCAGCAGCTTACAGGTGGGGACAGATACGCAGTATTTT.

This clonotype showed up many times. The chain carries TRBV24-1 and TRBJ2-1; D perhaps matches TRBD2 (5 bases). The CDR3 covers 17 residues. The ends were cut back, 5 bases at V and 6 bases at J, with 22 bases in the middle. Per germline, CDR1 KGHDR and CDR2 SFDVKD. The CDR3 is CATSVYPKLGQSNEQFF. The CDR3 DNA is TGTGCCACCAGTGTTTACCCCAAACTAGGTCAAAGCAATGAGCAGTTCTTC.

There are many counts of this clonotype. The chain joins TRBV7-2 to TRBJ2-7; 7 bases map to TRBD2. The V segment lost 5 bases and the J segment 3 bases; nucleotides outside the gene matches: 13. The CDR3 length is 16 residues. In germline, CDR1 is SGHTA, CDR2 FQGNSA. The CDR3 sequence is CASSHGPGLTLYEQYF. DNA of the CDR3: TGTGCCAGCAGCCACGGTCCGGGACTAACTCTCTACGAGCAGTACTTC. Complete variable domain (other parts from reference TRBV7-2 and TRBJ2-7): GAGVSQSPSNKVTEKGKDVELRCDPISGHTALYWYRQSLGQGLEFLIYFQGNSAPDKSGLPSDRFSAERTGGSVSTLTIQRTQQEDSAVYLCASSHGPGLTLYEQYFGPGTRLTVT.

This clonotype was observed many times. The chain joins TRBV6-2 or TRBV6-3 to TRBJ2-5, with D unresolved. CDR1 and CDR2 (germline): MNHEY, SVGEGT. The ends were cut back, 2 bases at V and 4 bases at J, with 2 bases in the middle. CDR3 length: 11 amino acids. CDR3 in amino acids: CASSYIETQYF. CDR3 DNA: TGTGCCAGCAGTTACATAGAGACCCAGTACTTC.

The table lists this clonotype with a few counts. V gene TRBV10-3 combines with J gene TRBJ2-5; 14 bases are a match to TRBD2. Germline V gene lookup returns CDR1 ENHRY and CDR2 SYGVKD. The CDR3 is 14 amino acids. With V trimmed by 10 bases and J by 5 bases, 6 bases remained unmatched. This chain's CDR3 is CATGLAGGSETQYF. CDR3 coding DNA: TGTGCCACCGGACTAGCGGGGGGTAGTGAGACCCAGTACTTC.

The sample holds many counts of this clonotype. The gene calls are TRBV4-1 and TRBJ2-1; 8 positions match TRBD2. The germline CDR1 and CDR2 sequences are MGHRA and YSYEKL. V lost 0 bases to trimming and J lost 3 bases; unmatched junction nucleotides: 7. There are 17 residues in the CDR3. In DNA form, the CDR3 reads TGCGCCAGCAGCCAAGACCCTGCGGGAGGAATCTACAATGAGCAGTTCTTC. Protein: CASSQDPAGGIYNEQFF.

This clonotype was detected many times. The V call is TRBV6-4, the J call TRBJ2-3; 7 bases match TRBD1. Per germline, CDR1 MRHNA and CDR2 SNTAGT. The CDR3 contains 14 residues. The V and J ends lost 6 bases and 4 bases, in that order; junction bases with no gene match: 7. CDR3: CASSDLQGSDTQYF. The CDR3 coding sequence is TGTGCCAGCAGCGATCTACAGGGGTCAGATACGCAGTATTTT.

This clonotype was seen a few times. The rearrangement joins TRBV12-3 or TRBV12-4 to TRBJ2-7, with no clear D. This CDR3 contains 12 residues. V was cut by 5 bases and J by 5 bases, with 10 bases left in between. The chain's CDR3 is CASSRPYNEQYF. The DNA of the CDR3 is TGTGCCAGCAGTCGACCTTACAACGAGCAGTACTTC.

The chain recombines TRBV5-1 with TRBJ2-5; maybe TRBD2 (6 bases). Germline V lookup: CDR1 SGHRS, CDR2 YFSETQ. The V end was cut by 4 bases, the J end by 5 bases, with 15 bases between. This CDR3 has 14 amino acids. Here the CDR3 reads CASSPGGFGETQYF. CDR3 bases: TGCGCCAGCAGCCCAGGAGGGTTCGGTGAGACCCAGTACTTC. Full variable domain (missing parts from reference TRBV5-1 and TRBJ2-5): KAGVTQTPRYLIKTRGQQVTLSCSPISGHRSVSWYQQTPGQGLQFLFEYFSETQRNKGNFPGRFSGRQFSNSRSEMNVSTLELGDSALYLCASSPGGFGETQYFGPGTRLLVL.

This clonotype was found a few times. This chain joins TRBV27 and TRBJ2-7, with 9 bases aligning to TRBD1. The trim removed 5 bases at V and 1 base at J, leaving 6 bases unmatched. The CDR3 is made up of 15 amino acids. Germline V lookup: CDR1 MNHEY, CDR2 SMNVEV (reference sequence). CDR3 DNA: TGTGCCAGCAGTCTCCGGGACAGGGCATCCTACGAGCAGTACTTC. Residues: CASSLRDRASYEQYF.

This clonotype was found many times. The V gene is TRBV6-2 or TRBV6-3, the J gene TRBJ2-3; no firm D call. This CDR3 spans 13 amino acids. V was trimmed by 5 bases and J by 5 bases, leaving 11 bases between them. Germline lookup yields CDR1 MNHEY and CDR2 SVGEGT. The CDR3 is CASSPSAEDTQYF. In DNA form, the CDR3 reads TGTGCCAGCAGTCCCTCAGCAGAAGATACGCAGTATTTT.

The V and J genes are TRBV24-1 and TRBJ2-1; weak D call: TRBD1 (6 bases). The CDR3 runs 12 residues. In germline, CDR1 is KGHDR, CDR2 SFDVKD. Trimming removed 10 bases at V and 9 bases at J, with 15 bases between. CDR3 amino acids: CATEQGTGEQFF. Here the CDR3 DNA reads TGTGCCACGGAACAGGGCACGGGTGAGCAGTTCTTC.

In its sample, this clonotype was seen a few times. This sequence joins TRBV5-1 and TRBJ2-3; D perhaps matches TRBD1 (5 bases). The CDR3 spans 14 residues. Trimming left V 1 base short and J 5 bases short, with 11 bases between. From germline, CDR1 is SGHRS and CDR2 YFSETQ. The CDR3: CASSLFDSEDTQYF. CDR3 DNA sequence: TGCGCCAGCAGCTTGTTCGACAGTGAAGATACGCAGTATTTT.

This clonotype occurred many times. The rearrangement links TRBV6-5 to TRBJ2-1; D not resolved. Germline V CDR1 and CDR2: MNHEY, SVGAGI. The V end was cut by 2 bases, the J end by 1 base, with 9 bases between. The CDR3 has 15 residues. The CDR3 protein is CASSYVLGSYNEQFF. For the CDR3, the DNA is TGTGCCAGCAGTTACGTACTGGGGTCCTACAATGAGCAGTTCTTC.

Many counts were recorded for this clonotype. The chain joins TRBV5-1 to TRBJ2-7; the match to TRBD1 covers 8 bases. CDR3 length: 13 residues. With 7 bases clipped from V and 2 bases from J, the junction kept 5 bases outside the gene matches. CDR1 and CDR2 (germline): SGHRS, YFSETQ. The CDR3 loop reads CASRRTGTYEQYF. The CDR3, as DNA: TGCGCCAGCCGTCGGACAGGGACCTACGAGCAGTACTTC.

V usage is TRBV7-2 and J usage is TRBJ1-2, with a weak D call TRBD1 (5 bases). V lost 1 base, J lost 5 bases, and 8 bases lay in between. The germline CDR1 and CDR2 sequences are SGHTA and FQGNSA. This CDR3 has 13 residues. The CDR3, as DNA: TGTGCCAGCAGCTTAGATGGACAATATGGCTACACCTTC. It encodes CASSLDGQYGYTF.

Ten or more counts support this clonotype. This chain connects TRBV7-2 to TRBJ2-3; 13 bases agree with TRBD2. The ends lost 5 bases at V and 3 bases at J; junction bases unmatched: 5. Germline loops: CDR1 SGHTA, CDR2 FQGNSA. The CDR3 is 16 residues long. The chain's CDR3 is CASSKLAGGPTDTQYF. Written as DNA, the CDR3 is TGTGCCAGCAGCAAACTAGCGGGGGGGCCAACAGATACGCAGTATTTT.